The 9 T cell receptor beta chains below all came from one sample that was sequenced in a study of T cells in Graves' hyperthyroidism and ophthalmopathy. The TCR beta CDR3 regions underwent amplification using RNA transcripts as the source. HTBI primers were the set used in a first-round RT-PCR of the TCR CDR3. Using its own MiXCR run on the multiplex PCR reads, TCRdb lists one record per CDR3 protein. Altogether 410,000 or so distinct CDR3 sequences are present, around 15% being singletons, with the ten largest covering 13%. Sequencing was done on a sample of blood. Every receptor here comes from a man aged 18 to 29 with Graves' ophthalmopathy.

This clonotype was detected many times. The V call is TRBV7-2, the J call TRBJ1-2; D is uncertain. V lost 1 base and J 0 bases, leaving 6 bases between the germline ends. The CDR3 runs to 14 residues. Germline loops: CDR1 SGHTA, CDR2 FQGNSA. CDR3 coding DNA: TGTGCCAGCAGCTTAGGACCGACTAACTATGGCTACACCTTC. Translation: CASSLGPTNYGYTF.

Turning to this clonotype: Since a much larger clone is just one base distant, this may be a read error. The J gene is TRBJ2-4, the V gene TRBV11-3; D gene uncertain. Per the germline V gene, CDR1 is SGHNT and CDR2 is YENEEA. The CDR3 sequence is 15 residues long. In DNA, the CDR3 is TGTGCCAGCGGCTTAGCAGGTCTGGGCAAAAACATTCAGTACTTC. This codes for CASGLAGLGKNIQYF.

The chain combines TRBV30 with TRBJ1-5; no definite D call. The CDR3 is 15 amino acids. Per germline, CDR1 GTSNPN and CDR2 SVGIG (reference sequence). V shed 0 bases and J shed 9 bases, with 18 bases lying between them. The CDR3 reads CAWSVQLRPNGPQHF. The CDR3 nucleotides read TGTGCCTGGAGTGTACAGTTAAGGCCGAATGGGCCCCAGCATTTT.

This clonotype was observed a few times. The gene calls are TRBV6-5 and TRBJ2-1, with 10 bases identical to TRBD1. V shed 1 base and J 7 bases; nucleotides not matched to a gene: 4. Germline CDR1 MNHEY, CDR2 SVGAGI. The CDR3 totals 15 residues. The CDR3 loop reads CASSYFGTGVNEQFF. CDR3 bases: TGTGCCAGCAGTTACTTCGGGACAGGGGTTAATGAGCAGTTCTTC.

This clonotype was observed at least ten times. This sequence joins TRBV7-6 and TRBJ2-7; possible D gene TRBD2, 6 bases. CDR3 length: 13 amino acids. V dropped 5 bases and J dropped 3 bases, with 11 bases sitting between them. Per the germline V gene, CDR1 is SGHVS and CDR2 is FNYEAQ. CDR3 DNA: TGTGCCAGCAGCGGCCCGGGGGACTACGAGCAGTACTTC. Residues: CASSGPGDYEQYF.

This clonotype was detected ten times or more. The genes are TRBV27 and TRBJ2-1; D may correspond to TRBD1 or TRBD2 (5 bases each). The CDR3 is made up of 16 amino acids. V was trimmed by 2 bases and J by 5 bases, leaving 16 bases between them. CDR1 is MNHEY, CDR2 SMNVEV, per germline (reference sequence). The CDR3 DNA follows: TGTGCCAGCAGTTTAGCGGCTAGCAGGGTCAACAATGAGCAGTTCTTC. Residues: CASSLAASRVNNEQFF.

This clonotype was seen repeatedly, ten times or more. The chain combines TRBV15 with TRBJ2-5; 13 bases match TRBD2. With V trimmed by 0 bases and J by 0 bases, 1 base remained unmatched. This CDR3 has 17 residues. Germline CDR1 is LNHNV and CDR2 is YYDKDF (reference sequence). The CDR3 reads CATSRETSGRYQETQYF. In nucleotides, the CDR3 is TGTGCCACCAGCAGAGAGACTAGCGGGAGGTACCAAGAGACCCAGTACTTC.

This clonotype was seen ten or more times. V is TRBV11-3 and J is TRBJ1-1, with 9 bases fitting TRBD1. The CDR3 has 15 amino acids. Germline CDR1 reads SGHNT; CDR2 reads YENEEA. Germline trimming cut 5 bases from V and 0 bases from J; bases unmatched to any gene: 4. The CDR3 DNA reads as TGTGCCAGCAGCCCCCGGACAGGGGTGAACACTGAAGCTTTCTTT. Translating it yields CASSPRTGVNTEAFF.

This clonotype was counted many times. The chain joins TRBV20-1 to TRBJ1-2; TRBD1 might be the D (5 bases). From germline, CDR1 is DFQATT and CDR2 SNEGSKA (reference sequence). The CDR3 runs 14 residues. With 6 bases removed from V and 0 bases from J, the gap between germline ends came to 14 bases. Here the CDR3 reads CSANDRLSNYGYTF. The CDR3 coding sequence is TGCAGTGCAAATGACAGACTTTCTAACTATGGCTACACCTTC.